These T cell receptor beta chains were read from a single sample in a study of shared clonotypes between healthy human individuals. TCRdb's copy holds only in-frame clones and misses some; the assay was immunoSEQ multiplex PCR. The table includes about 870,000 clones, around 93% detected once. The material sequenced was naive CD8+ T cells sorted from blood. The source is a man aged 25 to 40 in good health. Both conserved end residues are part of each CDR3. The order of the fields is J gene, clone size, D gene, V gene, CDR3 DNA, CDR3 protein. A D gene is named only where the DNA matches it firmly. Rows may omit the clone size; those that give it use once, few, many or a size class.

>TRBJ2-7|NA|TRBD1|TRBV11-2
TGTGCCACCTCGGGACAGAACTACGAGCAGTACTTC
CATSGQNYEQYF
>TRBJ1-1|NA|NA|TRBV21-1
TGTGCCAGCAGCAAAGGAGGTAGGGGGCCGAACACTGAAGCTTTCTTT
CASSKGGRGPNTEAFF
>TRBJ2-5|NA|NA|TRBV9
TGTGCCAGCAGCCCAGAGAATGCAGCCTCTGGAGAGACCCAGTACTTC
CASSPENAASGETQYF
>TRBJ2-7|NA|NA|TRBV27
TGTGCCAGCAGAAACACCGAAGGGGTAGCGTACGAGCAGTACTTC
CASRNTEGVAYEQYF
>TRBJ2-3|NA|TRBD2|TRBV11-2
TGTGCCAGCAGTTCCGGGACTAGCGGGAGGGCCCTCGGCACAGATACGCAGTATTTT
CASSSGTSGRALGTDTQYF
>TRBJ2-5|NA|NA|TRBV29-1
TGCAGCGTCGAGGGCTCAAACCAAGAGACCCAGTACTTC
CSVEGSNQETQYF
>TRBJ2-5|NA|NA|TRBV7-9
TGTGCCAGCAGCCCCCCATCTCAAGAGACCCAGTACTTC
CASSPPSQETQYF
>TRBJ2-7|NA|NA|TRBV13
TGTGCCAGCAGCTTAGGGATGTCAAGCTACGAGCAGTACTTC
CASSLGMSSYEQYF
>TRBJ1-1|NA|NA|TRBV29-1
TGCAGCGTTGAGCTAGGTAGCGCTTTCTTT
CSVELGSAFF
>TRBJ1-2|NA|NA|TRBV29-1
TGCAGCGTTCTTTCCAGGGAAGGCTACACCTTC
CSVLSREGYTF
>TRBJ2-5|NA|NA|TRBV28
TGTGCGACTAGGGGACTCCTTTTCGAGACCCAGTACTTC
CATRGLLFETQYF
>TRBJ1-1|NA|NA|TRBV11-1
TGTGCCAGCAGCTTAGTCGGAGGGGAGAACACTGAAGCTTTCTTT
CASSLVGGENTEAFF
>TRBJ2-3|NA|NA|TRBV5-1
TGCGCCAGCAGCTCCTCTAGCTCCCGCACAGATACGCAGTATTTT
CASSSSSSRTDTQYF
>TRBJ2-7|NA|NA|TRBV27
TGTGCCAGCAGTTTTGGGCAGGGGAAAGGTGAGCAGTACTTC
CASSFGQGKGEQYF
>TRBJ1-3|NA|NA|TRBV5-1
TGCGCCAGCAGCTTGGAGGACTCTGGAAACACCATATATTTT
CASSLEDSGNTIYF
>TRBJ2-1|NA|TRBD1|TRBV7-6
TGTGCCAGCAGCATCGGGACAGGGTTTAGCGATGAGCAGTTCTTC
CASSIGTGFSDEQFF
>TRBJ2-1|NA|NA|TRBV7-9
TGTGCCAGCAGGACCCAAGTAGCCAAATTACCCCATGAGCAGTTCTTC
CASRTQVAKLPHEQFF
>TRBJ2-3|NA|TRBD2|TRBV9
TGTGCCAGCGTACCGGGACTAGCCACAGATACGCAGTATTTT
CASVPGLATDTQYF
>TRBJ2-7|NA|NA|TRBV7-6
TGTGCCAGCAGCGGATCGGCCTACGAGCAGTACTTC
CASSGSAYEQYF
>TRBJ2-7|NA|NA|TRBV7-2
TGTGCCAGCAGCTTAGGGGTAGGGTCCATAGGCTCCTACGAGCAGTACTTC
CASSLGVGSIGSYEQYF
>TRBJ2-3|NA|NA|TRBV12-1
TGTGCCAGCAGCTTTGGGTCTAGCGGGAGGTGCTTCGATACGCAGTATTTT
CASSFGSSGRCFDTQYF
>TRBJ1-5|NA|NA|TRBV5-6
TGTGCCAGCAGCTTGTTCAGTGAGTACAATCAGCCCCAGCATTTT
CASSLFSEYNQPQHF
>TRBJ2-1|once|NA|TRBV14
TGTGCCAGCAGCCAAGATCTCGGGACGTTTGGTTGGTTCTTC
CASSQDLGTFGWFF
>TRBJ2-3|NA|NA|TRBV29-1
TGCAGCGTCACGACAGGGGGAATCGTGGCGGGAGGGCCAACGACCCCCGATACGCAGTATTTT
CSVTTGGIVAGGPTTPDTQYF
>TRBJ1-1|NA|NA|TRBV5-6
TGTGCCAGCAGCGACGACCCCGGAGGACACTCTGAAGCTTTCTTT
CASSDDPGGHSEAFF
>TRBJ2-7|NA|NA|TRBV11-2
TGTGCCAGCAGCTCCCGGGACACCGTCCCCTACGAGCAGTACTTC
CASSSRDTVPYEQYF
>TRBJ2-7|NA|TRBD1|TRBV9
TGTGCCAGCAGCCCCTACACCACAGGGGCCCCCTACGAGCAGTACTTC
CASSPYTTGAPYEQYF
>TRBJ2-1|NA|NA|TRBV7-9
TGTGCCAGCAGCCCCCGTGTATTAGTCGACAATGAGCAGTTCTTC
CASSPRVLVDNEQFF
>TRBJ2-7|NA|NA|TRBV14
TGTGCCAGCAGCCATTTGACGGGGGCCTACGAGCAGTACTTC
CASSHLTGAYEQYF
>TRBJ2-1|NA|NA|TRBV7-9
TGTGCCAGCAGCTTAGTCGGCGGGCGGAGCTCCTACAATGAGCAGTTCTTC
CASSLVGGRSSYNEQFF
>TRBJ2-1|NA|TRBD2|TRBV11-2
TGTGCCAGCAGTCCCACTAGCGGGTTATACAATGAGCAGTTCTTC
CASSPTSGLYNEQFF
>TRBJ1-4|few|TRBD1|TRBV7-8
TGTGCCAGCAGCTTAGGTGCGGGGACAGATGAAAAACTGTTTTTT
CASSLGAGTDEKLFF
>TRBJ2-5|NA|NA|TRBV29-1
TGCAGCGTTGGAGTTGCGGAGTGGGGGGAGACCCAGTACTTC
CSVGVAEWGETQYF
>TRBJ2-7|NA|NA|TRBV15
TGTGCCACCAGCAGAATAAGCTACGAGCAGTACTTC
CATSRISYEQYF
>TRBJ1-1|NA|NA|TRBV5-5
TGTGCCAGCAGCTTGACGCCTGGGCCCACTGAAGCTTTCTTT
CASSLTPGPTEAFF
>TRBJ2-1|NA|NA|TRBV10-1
TGCGCCAGCAGTGCTTCGGTTCCGGGCGGTGAGCAGTTCTTC
CASSASVPGGEQFF
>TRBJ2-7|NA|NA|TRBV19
TGTGCCAGTAGTCCTGGGCGCGGGGCCTACGAGCAGTACTTC
CASSPGRGAYEQYF
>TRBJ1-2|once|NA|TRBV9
TGTGCCAGCAGCGAGCGAGACGGGATTGTAGGCTATGGCTACACCTTC
CASSERDGIVGYGYTF
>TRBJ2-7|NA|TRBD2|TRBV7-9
TGTGCCAGCAGCTTTAACGCGGGAGACTACGAGCAGTACTTC
CASSFNAGDYEQYF
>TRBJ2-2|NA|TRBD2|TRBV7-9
TGTGCCAGCAGCTTAGGAGGGGTCATGCGGGAGAGGACCGGGGAGCTGTTTTTT
CASSLGGVMRERTGELFF
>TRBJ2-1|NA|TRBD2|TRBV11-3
TGTGCCAGCAGCTTAGACTCTAGCGGAGGGAGGGATGAGCAGTTCTTC
CASSLDSSGGRDEQFF
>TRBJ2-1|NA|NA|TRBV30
TGTGCCTGGATTGAGCCTTCCTACAATGAGCAGTTCTTC
CAWIEPSYNEQFF
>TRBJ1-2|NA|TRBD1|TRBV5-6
TGTGCCAGCAGCTTACCAGGGGGTGGCTACACCTTC
CASSLPGGGYTF
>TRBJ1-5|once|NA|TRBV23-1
TGCGCCAGCAGTCAAACAGGGTCGCGGCCGGGTCTCGTCAATCAGCCCCAGCATTTT
CASSQTGSRPGLVNQPQHF
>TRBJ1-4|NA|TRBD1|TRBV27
TGTGCCAGCAGTCTCCCCGGGACAGGGGACGAAAAACTGTTTTTT
CASSLPGTGDEKLFF